The 27 T cell receptor beta chains below were found in one sample sequenced in a study of blood T cell repertoires in COVID-19. Generated by immunoSEQ multiplex PCR, the TCRdb table keeps only in-frame clones and is missing some. The table has 330,000 or so clones, about 92% seen once. The material sequenced was peripheral blood. These receptors came from a woman in her fifties or sixties with COVID-19, enrolled during active disease.

This chain uses TRBV6-6 with TRBJ1-5; no definite D call. The V end was cut by 7 bases, the J end by 4 bases, with 8 bases between. Germline V gives CDR1 MNHNY, CDR2 SVGAGI (reference sequence). This CDR3 has 12 amino acids. CDR3 bases: TGTGCCAGCACTGGAGGAAATCAGCCCCAGCATTTT. Its protein product is CASTGGNQPQHF.

The rearrangement joins TRBV6-2 or TRBV6-3 to TRBJ1-2; a possible D gene is TRBD1 (5 bases). The CDR3 has 14 residues. Germline V gene data show CDR1 as MNHEY and CDR2 as SVGEGT. V was pared by 6 bases and J by 5 bases, with 16 bases between. In DNA form, the CDR3 reads TGTGCCAGCAGCGGGGGGACGTTAGGATATGGCTACACCTTC. Translation gives CASSGGTLGYGYTF.

The V and J genes are TRBV19 and TRBJ1-2, with D perhaps matching TRBD1 (5 bases). The V end was cut by 11 bases, the J end by 0 bases, with 25 bases between. The CDR3 consists of 17 residues. Germline-derived CDR1 and CDR2 are LNHDA and SQIVND (reference sequence). The CDR3 sequence: CACMGFGGTIPNYGYTF. In DNA form, the CDR3 reads TGTGCCTGCATGGGGTTCGGGGGTACTATACCTAACTATGGCTACACCTTC.

This sequence joins TRBV2 and TRBJ1-1; 12 nucleotides match TRBD1. The V segment lost 6 bases and the J segment 7 bases; nucleotides outside the gene matches: 9. CDR1 and CDR2 (germline): SNHLY, FYNNEI. This CDR3 comprises 15 residues. CDR3 sequence reads: CASRAGTGGSSEAFF. As DNA, the CDR3 is TGTGCCAGCAGGGCCGGGACAGGGGGCAGCAGTGAAGCTTTCTTT.

The V call is TRBV27, the J call TRBJ2-3; 7 nucleotides agree with TRBD2. The CDR3 is 14 amino acids. Losses at the gene ends were 7 bases for V and 3 bases for J; bases not matched to a gene: 7. Germline values: CDR1 MNHEY, CDR2 SMNVEV (reference sequence). CDR3 region: CASTAWGGTDTQYF. CDR3 in DNA: TGTGCCAGCACCGCGTGGGGGGGAACAGATACGCAGTATTTT.

CDR3 DNA: TGCGCCAGCAGCTTGGTCGGGACAGGCACAGATACGCAGTATTTT. The encoded protein is CASSLVGTGTDTQYF. This rearrangement joins TRBV5-1 to TRBJ2-3; 7 bases agree with TRBD1. The germline V gene encodes CDR1 SGHRS and CDR2 YFSETQ. V shed 0 bases and J 1 base; nucleotides not matched to a gene: 2. The CDR3 runs 15 residues.

The chain links TRBV4-2 to TRBJ2-7; 10 nucleotides line up with TRBD1. The CDR3 runs to 15 residues. Germline V gene lookup returns CDR1 LGHNA and CDR2 YNFKEQ. V shed 1 base, J shed 6 bases, and the junction held 6 bases outside the gene matches. CDR3 bases: TGTGCCAGCAGCCAAGTGGGACAGGGGATTACCGAGCAGTACTTC. Protein product: CASSQVGQGITEQYF.

The V gene is TRBV7-6, the J gene TRBJ2-2, with TRBD2 matching 10 bases. The CDR3 is 16 amino acids. Trimming at V came to 3 bases and at J to 4 bases, leaving 5 bases not matched to a gene. CDR1 SGHVS and CDR2 FNYEAQ come from the germline V gene. CDR3 region: CASSLLAGVLTGELFF. In DNA, the CDR3 is TGTGCCAGCAGCTTGCTAGCGGGGGTTCTCACCGGGGAGCTGTTTTTT.

This chain uses TRBV2 with TRBJ2-5, with TRBD2 matching over 11 bases. This CDR3 comprises 16 residues. Germline CDR1 SNHLY, CDR2 FYNNEI. The junction had 4 bases not matched to a gene; V was cut back by 4 bases and J by 0 bases. CDR3 in amino acids: CASSGLAGGNQETQYF. In DNA form, the CDR3 reads TGTGCCAGCAGTGGGCTAGCGGGGGGAAACCAAGAGACCCAGTACTTC.

The chain combines TRBV27 with TRBJ2-2; 7 nucleotides agree with TRBD1. Germline values: CDR1 MNHEY, CDR2 SMNVEV (reference sequence). The CDR3 contains 14 residues. J lost 5 bases, V lost 5 bases, and 5 bases had no gene match. CDR3 nucleotides: TGTGCCAGCAGTCCTCACAGGGGAACCGGGGAGCTGTTTTTT. This codes for CASSPHRGTGELFF.

The chain has TRBV19 and TRBJ1-5; D might be TRBD1 (6 bases). The CDR3 is 17 amino acids. The ends were cut back, 3 bases at V and 0 bases at J, with 15 bases in the middle. Germline lookup yields CDR1 LNHDA and CDR2 SQIVND (reference sequence). CDR3 in DNA: TGTGCCAGTAGTATGGGGGGGGCAGTTCCTAGCAATCAGCCCCAGCATTTT. It translates to CASSMGGAVPSNQPQHF.

The chain links TRBV10-3 to TRBJ1-1, with 11 bases lining up with TRBD1. The V gene's germline CDR1 is ENHRY and CDR2 SYGVKD. This CDR3 is 15 amino acids long. The V segment lost 6 bases and the J segment 1 base; nucleotides outside the gene matches: 4. Written as DNA, the CDR3 is TGTGCCATCAGGGCGGGACAGGGGGAGAACACTGAAGCTTTCTTT. Protein product: CAIRAGQGENTEAFF.

This chain uses TRBV19 with TRBJ1-1, with D perhaps matching TRBD1 (5 bases). The CDR3 extends over 14 amino acids. The germline CDR1 and CDR2 sequences are LNHDA and SQIVND (reference sequence). Trimming pared 3 bases from V and 3 bases from J, leaving 11 bases between. For the CDR3, the DNA is TGTGCCAGTAGTATGTCAGGGTTCGACACTGAAGCTTTCTTT. Translated: CASSMSGFDTEAFF. The full variable domain, with the rest looked up from reference TRBV19 and TRBJ1-1, is DGGITQSPKYLFRKEGQNVTLSCEQNLNHDAMYWYRQDPGQGLRLIYYSQIVNDFQKGDIAEGYSVSREKKESFPLTVTSAQKNPTAFYLCASSMSGFDTEAFFGQGTRLTVV.

The V call is TRBV28, the J call TRBJ2-4; 7 nucleotides align to TRBD1. V lost 5 bases to trimming and J lost 3 bases; unmatched junction nucleotides: 7. This CDR3 is 15 amino acids long. CDR1 and CDR2 from the germline V gene are MDHEN and SYDVKM. The CDR3 region is CASSRTGMGKNIQYF. The CDR3 bases are TGTGCCAGCAGTAGGACAGGCATGGGCAAAAACATTCAGTACTTC.

The chain employs TRBV6-1 and TRBJ1-5, with 7 bases fitting TRBD1. The germline V gene has CDR1 MNHNS and CDR2 SASEGT. This CDR3 spans 17 amino acids. J gave up 0 bases and V 4 bases, and 9 bases lay outside the gene matches. CDR3 loop: CASSATGSPISNQPQHF. The DNA of the CDR3 is TGTGCCAGCAGTGCGACAGGGTCTCCTATTAGCAATCAGCCCCAGCATTTT.

The chain uses TRBV7-6 and TRBJ2-3, with a weak D call TRBD2 (6 bases). This CDR3 spans 16 amino acids. CDR1 and CDR2 from the germline V gene are SGHVS and FNYEAQ. V lost 0 bases and J lost 2, with 12 bases in between. The CDR3 spells CASSLAAAGHTDTQYF. In DNA, the CDR3 is TGTGCCAGCAGCTTAGCGGCGGCGGGGCACACAGATACGCAGTATTTT.

The chain joins TRBV6-5 to TRBJ1-5; D unresolved. The CDR3 is 14 amino acids. From germline, CDR1 is MNHEY and CDR2 SVGAGI. V dropped 10 bases and J dropped 7 bases, with 20 bases sitting between them. In DNA, the CDR3 is TGTGCCACAGGCAGTAGTACAGTAAAACAGCCCCAGCATTTT. Translating gives CATGSSTVKQPQHF.

This clone was seen only once. This sequence joins TRBV3-1 (or the pseudogene TRBV3-2) and TRBJ2-5; D gene uncertain. Germline CDR1 and CDR2: LGHDT and YNNKEL (reference sequence). The germline V and J ends were trimmed by 1 base and 3 bases, with 9 bases remaining between them. The CDR3 contains 14 residues. The CDR3 DNA follows: TGTGCCAGCAGCCAAGGAGGCTTCAAAGAGACCCAGTACTTC. Translation gives CASSQGGFKETQYF.

This clone occurred once. This chain joins TRBV6-1 and TRBJ1-2, with 10 bases aligning to TRBD1. The CDR3 extends over 15 amino acids. V lost 3 bases to trimming and J lost 6 bases; unmatched junction nucleotides: 7. The germline V gene encodes CDR1 MNHNS and CDR2 SASEGT. The DNA for the CDR3 is TGTGCCAGCAGTGATACGACAGGGGGCGCCCATGGCTACACCTTC. Protein: CASSDTTGGAHGYTF.

V is TRBV5-6 and J is TRBJ1-6; D might be TRBD1 (5 bases). The CDR3 has 12 amino acids. Per the germline V gene, CDR1 is SGHDT and CDR2 is YYEEEE. V was cut by 3 bases and J by 14 bases, with 12 bases left in between. CDR3 in amino acids: CASSSSRASLHF. The CDR3 region has the DNA TGTGCCAGCAGCTCATCCAGGGCCTCCCTCCACTTT.

V gene TRBV5-6 combines with J gene TRBJ1-5; no reliable D call. CDR3 length: 16 residues. Germline CDR1 SGHDT, CDR2 YYEEEE. With 1 base removed from V and 2 bases from J, the gap between germline ends came to 13 bases. CDR3 DNA: TGTGCCAGCAGCTTGTTGGGCGGGGAAGGCAATCAGCCCCAGCATTTT. This codes for CASSLLGGEGNQPQHF.

The chain has TRBV30 and TRBJ1-2, with D tentatively TRBD1 (6 bases). The CDR3 totals 18 residues. Trimming left V 7 bases short and J 0 bases short, with 27 bases between. CDR1 and CDR2 (germline): GTSNPN, SVGIG (reference sequence). In DNA, the CDR3 is TGTGCCTCACTGACAGGATTAAGCCAAGCAACCTCTAACTATGGCTACACCTTC. Amino acids: CASLTGLSQATSNYGYTF.

V is TRBV10-3 and J is TRBJ1-4; TRBD1 matches 9 bases. CDR1 is ENHRY, CDR2 SYGVKD, per germline. This CDR3 contains 17 residues. V shed 3 bases, J shed 3 bases, and the junction held 8 bases outside the gene matches. CDR3 DNA sequence: TGTGCCATCAGTGATAAGGGACAGGGCTTGTCTAATGAAAAACTGTTTTTT. Amino acids: CAISDKGQGLSNEKLFF.

The chain carries TRBV5-6 and TRBJ1-1; the match to TRBD1 covers 7 bases. The germline V gene encodes CDR1 SGHDT and CDR2 YYEEEE. J gave up 1 base and V 4 bases, and 13 bases lay outside the gene matches. This CDR3 contains 17 residues. As DNA, the CDR3 is TGTGCCAGCAGCCCCCGCGGCAGGGGGGACTGGAACACTGAAGCTTTCTTT. This codes for CASSPRGRGDWNTEAFF.

The chain employs TRBV5-6 and TRBJ1-1, with 7 bases lining up with TRBD1. The CDR3 contains 17 residues. J was trimmed by 0 bases and V by 3 bases; bases with no gene match: 11. Germline loops: CDR1 SGHDT, CDR2 YYEEEE. Written as DNA, the CDR3 is TGTGCCAGCAGCTCAACAGGGGTGGTTTTCATGAACACTGAAGCTTTCTTT. Translation: CASSSTGVVFMNTEAFF.

This clone was seen only once. This sequence joins TRBV28 and TRBJ2-7; D possibly corresponds to TRBD1 (6 bases). V shed 5 bases and J shed 3 bases, with 14 bases lying between them. Looked up from germline, CDR1 is MDHEN and CDR2 is SYDVKM. CDR3 size: 14 residues. The CDR3 loop reads CASSVRDTVYEQYF. For the CDR3, the DNA is TGTGCCAGCAGTGTCCGGGACACCGTCTACGAGCAGTACTTC. Complete variable domain (other parts from reference TRBV28 and TRBJ2-7): DVKVTQSSRYLVKRTGEKVFLECVQDMDHENMFWYRQDPGLGLRLIYFSYDVKMKEKGDIPEGYSVSREKKERFSLILESASTNQTSMYLCASSVRDTVYEQYFGPGTRLTVT.

The rearrangement uses TRBV4-1 and TRBJ2-2; D is unresolved. This CDR3 spans 14 amino acids. Germline V gives CDR1 MGHRA, CDR2 YSYEKL. Trimming took off 3 bases at V and 6 bases at J, with 11 bases between the two ends. CDR3 nucleotides: TGCGCCAGCAGCCACCCTATGGTTTCCGGGGAGCTGTTTTTT. This translates into CASSHPMVSGELFF.